This is a list of T cell receptor beta chains from one sample in a study of cytomegalovirus exposure and HLA in healthy donors. Using immunoSEQ multiplex PCR, the repertoire was profiled, and TCRdb retains in-frame clones only, with some absent. The table has about 94,000 clones, 60% to 80% seen once. Sequencing was performed on PBMCs. The receptors shown here come from a woman aged 40 to 50 in good health and CMV-seronegative. CDR3s include the opening cysteine and the closing phenylalanine or tryptophan. The D gene is left open where the match is weak. The size entry is marked missing in some rows and otherwise reads once, few, many or a size class.

NA	TRBD2	TRBV5-1	TRBJ2-5	TGCGCCAGCAGCTTGGTATTAGCGGGAGGAGAGACCCAGTACTTC	CASSLVLAGGETQYF
few	NA	TRBV7-9	TRBJ1-1	TGTGCCAGCAGCTTACCCGTGAACACTGAAGCTTTCTTT	CASSLPVNTEAFF
NA	NA	TRBV9	TRBJ1-3	TGTGCCAGCAGCGCCGGAGACAGCGTCTCTGGAAACACCATATATTTT	CASSAGDSVSGNTIYF
NA	TRBD1	TRBV6-1	TRBJ1-2	TGTGCCACCATCGCCGGGACAGGGAATAACTATGGCTACACCTTC	CATIAGTGNNYGYTF
NA	NA	TRBV28	TRBJ1-1	TGTGCCAGCAGCCCTCAGATGAACACTGAAGCTTTCTTT	CASSPQMNTEAFF
NA	NA	TRBV28	TRBJ2-1	TGTGCCAGCAGTACAAACAGCAATGAGCAGTTCTTC	CASSTNSNEQFF
NA	TRBD1	TRBV19	TRBJ1-5	TGTGCCAGTAGTTTGGACAGGGGCCAGCCCCAGCATTTT	CASSLDRGQPQHF
NA	TRBD1	TRBV28	TRBJ2-7	TGTGCCAGCAGTAGTGGGGACAGGACCTACGAGCAGTACTTC	CASSSGDRTYEQYF
NA	NA	TRBV7-2	TRBJ2-3	TGTGCCAGCAGCTTAGCGCGGGACACAGATACGCAGTATTTT	CASSLARDTDTQYF
few	TRBD2	TRBV6-4	TRBJ2-3	TGTGCCAGCAGTGACACTAGCGGCACAGATACGCAGTATTTT	CASSDTSGTDTQYF
few	NA	TRBV30	TRBJ1-2	TGTGCCTGGACCCCCCGGGGGACTGGCTACACCTTC	CAWTPRGTGYTF
NA	TRBD1	TRBV5-6	TRBJ2-7	TGTGCCAGCAGCGGTAGACAGGGCTCCTACGAGCAGTACTTC	CASSGRQGSYEQYF
NA	NA	TRBV7-9	TRBJ1-2	TGTGCCAGCAGCTTCCCCGGACAGCTCCAAGACACCTTC	CASSFPGQLQDTF
NA	NA	TRBV7-8	TRBJ1-2	TGTGCCAGCGCCGTGAGGGCCCCGTCGGATGGCTACACCTTC	CASAVRAPSDGYTF
NA	TRBD2	TRBV10-2	TRBJ2-7	TGCGCCAGCAGTGAGTCGTTATGGACTAGCGGGGGTAACGAGCAGTACTTC	CASSESLWTSGGNEQYF
NA	NA	TRBV2	TRBJ1-3	TGTGCCAGCAGCCTCTCTATCGCGGGGGTGGGAAACACCATATATTTT	CASSLSIAGVGNTIYF
NA	NA	TRBV21-1	TRBJ1-4	TGTGCCAGCAGCGAGGACAGGGGAGTAACTAATGAAAAACTGTTTTTT	CASSEDRGVTNEKLFF
NA	TRBD1	TRBV27	TRBJ1-2	TGTGCCAGCAGCCCCCCTCCGGGACAGGCTGTATATGGCTACACCTTC	CASSPPPGQAVYGYTF
few	NA	TRBV5-1	TRBJ2-5	TGCGCCAGCAGCCCCGGGGACATCCGAACGGGCCCCCAAGAGACCCAGTACTTC	CASSPGDIRTGPQETQYF
NA	TRBD1	TRBV27	TRBJ1-5	TGTGCCAGCAGTCAGACAGGGCCTTATAGCAATCAGCCCCAGCATTTT	CASSQTGPYSNQPQHF